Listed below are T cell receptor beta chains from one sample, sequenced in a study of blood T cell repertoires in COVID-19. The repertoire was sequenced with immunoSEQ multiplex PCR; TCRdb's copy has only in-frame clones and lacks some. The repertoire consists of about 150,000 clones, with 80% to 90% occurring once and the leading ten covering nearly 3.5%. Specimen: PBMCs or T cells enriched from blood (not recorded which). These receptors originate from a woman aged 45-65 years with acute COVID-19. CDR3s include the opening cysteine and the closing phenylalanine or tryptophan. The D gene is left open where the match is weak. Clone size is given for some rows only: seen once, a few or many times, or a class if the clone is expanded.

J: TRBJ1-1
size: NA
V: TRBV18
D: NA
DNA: TGTGCCAGCTCCCCGAGCGGGGCGCGGGGCACTGAAGCTTTCTTT
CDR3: CASSPSGARGTEAFF

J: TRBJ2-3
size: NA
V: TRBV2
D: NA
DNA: TGTGCCAGCAGTGCGTGGCAGGTGGTAGATACGCAGTATTTT
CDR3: CASSAWQVVDTQYF

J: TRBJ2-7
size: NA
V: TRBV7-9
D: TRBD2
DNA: TGTGCCAGCAGCTCGAGGACTAGCGGGAGTGTCTACGAGCAGTACTTC
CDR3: CASSSRTSGSVYEQYF

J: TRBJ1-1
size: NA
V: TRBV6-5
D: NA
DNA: TGTGCCAGCAGCCGTGGGCCGAACGAACCCACTGAAGCTTTCTTT
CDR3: CASSRGPNEPTEAFF

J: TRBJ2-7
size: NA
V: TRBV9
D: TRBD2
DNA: TGTGCCAGCAGCGTAAGAAGCGGGAGCCCCGACGAGCAGTACTTC
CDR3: CASSVRSGSPDEQYF

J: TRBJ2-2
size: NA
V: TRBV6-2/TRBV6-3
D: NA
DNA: TGTGCCAGCAGTTATATGGGGGAGCTGTTTTTT
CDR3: CASSYMGELFF

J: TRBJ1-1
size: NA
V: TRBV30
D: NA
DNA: TGTGCCGCCCCTCCACATGTCGGGGGGAACACTGAAGCTTTCTTT
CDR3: CAAPPHVGGNTEAFF

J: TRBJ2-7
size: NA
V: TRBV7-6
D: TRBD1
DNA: TGTGCCAGCAGCTTACAGGGGGCCGGAGGAGAGCAGTACTTC
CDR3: CASSLQGAGGEQYF

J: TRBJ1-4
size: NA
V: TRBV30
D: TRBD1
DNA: TGTGCCTGGTCCAGTCGGGACAGGGGCCTTGAAAAACTGTTTTTT
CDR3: CAWSSRDRGLEKLFF

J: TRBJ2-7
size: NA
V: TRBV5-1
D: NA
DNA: TGCGCCAGCAGCTTGGCCTCAGGGGTGGGGGAGCAGTACTTC
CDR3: CASSLASGVGEQYF

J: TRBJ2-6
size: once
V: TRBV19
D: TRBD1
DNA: TGTGCCAGTAGTCCAGGGACAGGGGGTATCTCTGGGGCCAACGTCCTGACTTTC
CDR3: CASSPGTGGISGANVLTF

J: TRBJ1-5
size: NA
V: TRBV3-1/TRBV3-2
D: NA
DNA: TGTGCCAGCAGCTTGGAGGGTGTATCCACCACAAAGGACGGCAATCAGCCCCAGCATTTT
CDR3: CASSLEGVSTTKDGNQPQHF

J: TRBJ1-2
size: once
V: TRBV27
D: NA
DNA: TGTGCCAGCAGTTTTTCGGCCGGCGGAGCCTATGGCTACACCTTC
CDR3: CASSFSAGGAYGYTF

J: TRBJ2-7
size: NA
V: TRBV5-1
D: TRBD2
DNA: TGCGCCAGCACCTCCGTCGGTAGCGGGAGTTACGAGCAGTACTTC
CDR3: CASTSVGSGSYEQYF

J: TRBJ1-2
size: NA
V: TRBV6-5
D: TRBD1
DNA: TGTGCCAGCAGCACGGACAGGGGAGGGTATGGCTACACCTTC
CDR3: CASSTDRGGYGYTF

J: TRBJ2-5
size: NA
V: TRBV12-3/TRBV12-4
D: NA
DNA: TGTGCCAGCAGGCGGGGAGAAGAGACCCAGTACTTC
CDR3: CASRRGEETQYF

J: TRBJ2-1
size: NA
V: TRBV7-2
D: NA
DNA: TGTGCCAGCAGCTTAGTCAGCGGAATTGACAATGAGCAGTTCTTC
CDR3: CASSLVSGIDNEQFF

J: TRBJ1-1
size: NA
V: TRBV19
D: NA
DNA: TGTGCCAGTAGTATAGGTCGCTCGGGGGTCCCTGAAGCTTTCTTT
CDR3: CASSIGRSGVPEAFF

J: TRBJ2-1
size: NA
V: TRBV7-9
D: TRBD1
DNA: TGTGCCAGCAGCTCGACGACCGGGACAGGTCAGTTCTTC
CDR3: CASSSTTGTGQFF

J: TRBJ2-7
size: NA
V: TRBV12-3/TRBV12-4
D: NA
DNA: TGTGCCAGCAGTTTAGTCAGGGGTCGCGAGCAGTACTTC
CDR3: CASSLVRGREQYF

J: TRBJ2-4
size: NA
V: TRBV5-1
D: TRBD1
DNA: TGCGCCAGCAGCTTCCGGGACAGGGGGGACATTCAGTACTTC
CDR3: CASSFRDRGDIQYF

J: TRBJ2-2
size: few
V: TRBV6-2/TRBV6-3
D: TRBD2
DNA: TGTGCCAGCAGTTACGACGGGAGGCGCACCGGGGAGCTGTTTTTT
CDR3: CASSYDGRRTGELFF

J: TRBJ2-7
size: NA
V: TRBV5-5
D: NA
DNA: TGTGCCAGCAATGAGGGCTGGTCCTACGAGCAGTACTTC
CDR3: CASNEGWSYEQYF

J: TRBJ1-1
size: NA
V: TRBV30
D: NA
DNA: TGTGCCTGGAGCGAAACTTGGGACTCCGAAGCTTTCTTT
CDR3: CAWSETWDSEAFF

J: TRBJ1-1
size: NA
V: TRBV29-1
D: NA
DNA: TGCAGCGCCCAGGATATCGCCTCCACCACTGAAGCTTTCTTT
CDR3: CSAQDIASTTEAFF

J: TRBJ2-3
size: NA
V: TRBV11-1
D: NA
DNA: TGTGCCAGCAGCTTTCAGGGGACAGATACGCAGTATTTT
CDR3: CASSFQGTDTQYF

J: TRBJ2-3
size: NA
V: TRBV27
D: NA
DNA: TGTGCCAGCAGTTTACCATCCACAGATACGCAGTATTTT
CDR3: CASSLPSTDTQYF

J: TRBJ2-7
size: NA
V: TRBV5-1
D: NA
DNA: TGCGCCAGCAGCGGGGGGGCCATGTACGAGCAGTACTTC
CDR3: CASSGGAMYEQYF

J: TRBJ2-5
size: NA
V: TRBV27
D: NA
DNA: TGTGCCAGCAGTACGGACTACGAAGAGACCCAGTACTTC
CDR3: CASSTDYEETQYF

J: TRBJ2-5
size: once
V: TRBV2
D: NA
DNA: TGTGCCAGCAGGAATGGAGGGGGCAGGGAGACCCAGTACTTC
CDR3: CASRNGGGRETQYF

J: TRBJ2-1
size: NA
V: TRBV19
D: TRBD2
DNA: TGTGCCAGTACAGGACTAGCGGAACTGGAGGAGCAGTTCTTC
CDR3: CASTGLAELEEQFF

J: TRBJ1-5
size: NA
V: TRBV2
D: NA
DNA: TGTGCCAGCAAATTGGATGGGCAGGCTCCCCAGCATTTT
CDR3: CASKLDGQAPQHF

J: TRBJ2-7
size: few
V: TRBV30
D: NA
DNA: TGTGCCTGGAGGGGAGAGCTCGAATACGAGCAGTACTTC
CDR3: CAWRGELEYEQYF

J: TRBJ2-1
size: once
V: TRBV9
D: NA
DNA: TGTGCCAGCAGCGTAGCTAGGAGAGCCGGTGAGCAGTTCTTC
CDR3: CASSVARRAGEQFF

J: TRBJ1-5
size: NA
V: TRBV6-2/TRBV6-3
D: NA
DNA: TGTGCCAGCAGCCATGGGCAGGGGATGAGTCAGCCCCAGCATTTT
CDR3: CASSHGQGMSQPQHF

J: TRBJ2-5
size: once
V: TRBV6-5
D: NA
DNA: TGTGCCAGCAGCGTGACCGGGGGAAATCAAGAGACCCAGTACTTC
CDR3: CASSVTGGNQETQYF

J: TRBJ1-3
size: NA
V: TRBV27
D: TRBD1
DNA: TGTGCCAGCACCACGGGACAGCCTGGAAACACCATATATTTT
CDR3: CASTTGQPGNTIYF

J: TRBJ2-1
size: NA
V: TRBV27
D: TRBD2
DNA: TGTGCCAGCAGTAGACTAGCGGGAGGGTACAATGAGCAGTTCTTC
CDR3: CASSRLAGGYNEQFF

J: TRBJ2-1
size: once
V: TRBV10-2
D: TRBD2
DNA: TGCGCCAGCAGTGAACTAGCGGGAGAGTATAATGAGCAGTTCTTC
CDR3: CASSELAGEYNEQFF

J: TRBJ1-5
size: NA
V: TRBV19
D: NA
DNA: TGTGCCAGTAGTATACGCTCAGGGAATCAGCCCCAGCATTTT
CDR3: CASSIRSGNQPQHF

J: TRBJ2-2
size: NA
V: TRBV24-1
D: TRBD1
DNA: TGTGCCACCAGTGCACAGGGGTTCGGGGAGCTGTTTTTT
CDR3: CATSAQGFGELFF

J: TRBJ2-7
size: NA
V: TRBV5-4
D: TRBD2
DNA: TGTGCCAGCAGCTTGGGACTAGCGTCCTACGAGCAGTACTTC
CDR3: CASSLGLASYEQYF

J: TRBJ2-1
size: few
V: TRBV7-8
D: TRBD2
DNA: TGTGCCAGCAGCTCAGAAGGACTAGCGGCATACAATGAGCAGTTCTTC
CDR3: CASSSEGLAAYNEQFF